This entry concerns a single T cell receptor beta chain. Its antigen is not known. The CDR3 sequence is 18 residues long. Germline lookup yields CDR1 SQVTM and CDR2 ANQGSEA. V was clipped by 4 bases and J by 4 bases, with 26 bases between them. TCR beta cDNA libraries had unique molecular identifiers. TCRdb re-called the PCR reads with MiXCR, one entry per CDR3 protein. In the table there are hundreds of thousands of distinct CDR3 sequences, roughly 58% of which are singletons. This sample is part of a study of post-analysis software for immune sequencing data. Study summary: The disease courses covered relapsing-remitting, secondary progressive and progressive-relapsing multiple sclerosis.

General study results and limits: When the samples were clustered directly with F measure, those that had been prepared in the same batch showed strong co-clustering. Patients with multiple sclerosis recorded significantly lower normalized Chao1 diversity than controls, the study found. Relative to controls, patients had about 5 TRBV segments at higher frequency, with TRBV5-6, TRBV5-1 and TRBV20-1 among these.

This TCR was sampled from a girl aged 5 to 17 with multiple sclerosis. The chain couples TRBV29-1 to TRBJ2-1; either TRBD1 or TRBD2 may supply D (5 bases each). The material sequenced was blood. CDR3 residues: CSVVGEGKRGRSYNEQFF. CDR3 DNA sequence: TGCAGCGTTGTAGGAGAGGGGAAGAGGGGAAGGTCGTACAATGAGCAGTTCTTC.